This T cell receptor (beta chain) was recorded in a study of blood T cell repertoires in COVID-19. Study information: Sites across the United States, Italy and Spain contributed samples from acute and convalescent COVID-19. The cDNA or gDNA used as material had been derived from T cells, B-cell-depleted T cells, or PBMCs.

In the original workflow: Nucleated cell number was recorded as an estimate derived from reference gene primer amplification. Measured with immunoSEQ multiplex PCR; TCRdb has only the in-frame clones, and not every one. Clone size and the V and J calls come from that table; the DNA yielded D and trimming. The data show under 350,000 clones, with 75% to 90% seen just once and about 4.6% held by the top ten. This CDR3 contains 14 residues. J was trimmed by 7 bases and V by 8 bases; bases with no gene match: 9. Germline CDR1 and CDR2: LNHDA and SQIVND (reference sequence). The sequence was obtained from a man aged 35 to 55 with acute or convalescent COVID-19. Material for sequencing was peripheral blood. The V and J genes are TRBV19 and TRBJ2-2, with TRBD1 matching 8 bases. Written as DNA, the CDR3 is TGTGCCAGTGGGGCAGGGGGCGCGAGCGGGGAGCTGTTTTTT. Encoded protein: CASGAGGASGELFF.